Listed here are 30 T cell receptor beta chains from one sample, sequenced in a study of PD-1 blockade in classical Hodgkin lymphoma. TCRdb keeps only in-frame clones here, not all; method: immunoSEQ multiplex PCR. The sample consists of about 9,500 clones, over 80% of them appearing once. Time point meaning: cycle 4 day 1 (C4D1), after around six weeks of nivolumab. Following autologous stem cell transplantation, relapse occurred in every patient, and exposure to brentuximab vedotin varied. By magnetic negative selection, CD4+ T cells were purified from thawed PBMCs. The material sequenced was CD4+ T cells from blood, taken before the fourth cycle of nivolumab. The source of these receptors is a human donor with classical Hodgkin lymphoma.

The chain joins TRBV6-5 to TRBJ2-7; the D gene is possibly TRBD2 (6 bases). CDR3 size: 15 residues. Per germline, CDR1 MNHEY and CDR2 SVGAGI. V was pared by 5 bases and J by 0 bases, with 14 bases between. This CDR3 reads CASSGGTRASYEQYF. The CDR3 DNA reads as TGTGCCAGCAGTGGCGGGACTCGGGCCTCCTACGAGCAGTACTTC.

The rearrangement uses TRBV7-6 and TRBJ1-1; D not resolved. V was clipped by 5 bases and J by 1 base, with 8 bases between them. This CDR3 spans 13 amino acids. The V gene's germline CDR1 is SGHVS and CDR2 FNYEAQ. The CDR3 nucleotides are TGTGCCAGCAGCCCCGGGTCGAACACTGAAGCTTTCTTT. This codes for CASSPGSNTEAFF.

This chain connects TRBV7-6 to TRBJ2-7; TRBD2 agrees at 9 bases. This CDR3 region has 16 residues. The V and J ends lost 5 bases and 4 bases, in that order; junction bases with no gene match: 12. The germline CDR1 and CDR2 sequences are SGHVS and FNYEAQ. The chain's CDR3 is CASSMIAGEGGYEQYF. The CDR3 bases are TGTGCCAGCAGCATGATAGCGGGAGAAGGGGGGTACGAGCAGTACTTC.

The chain carries TRBV11-2 and TRBJ2-2, with D hard to call. Trimming took 4 bases from V and 5 from J, leaving 5 bases between them. The CDR3 is made up of 12 amino acids. In germline, CDR1 is SGHAT, CDR2 FQNNGV. The CDR3 coding sequence is TGTGCCAGCAGCTGGGTTACCGGGGAGCTGTTTTTT. Residues: CASSWVTGELFF.

The V and J genes are TRBV5-6 and TRBJ2-1; 10 bases align to TRBD2. Per the germline V gene, CDR1 is SGHDT and CDR2 is YYEEEE. Trimming cost V 3 bases and J 4 bases; bases outside gene matches: 7. The CDR3 is 16 residues long. This chain's CDR3 is CASSSESGRGYNEQFF. The CDR3 DNA is TGTGCCAGCAGCTCCGAAAGCGGGAGGGGGTACAATGAGCAGTTCTTC.

The gene calls are TRBV7-2 and TRBJ1-5; tentative D call: TRBD1 (6 bases). The germline gives CDR1 SGHTA, CDR2 FQGNSA. V was shortened by 3 bases and J by 7 bases, with 13 bases between the two germline ends. This CDR3 region has 14 residues. The chain's CDR3 is CASSLDGGGQPQHF. CDR3 bases: TGTGCCAGCAGCTTGGACGGAGGGGGACAGCCCCAGCATTTT.

V is TRBV6-6 and J is TRBJ1-1; tentative D call: TRBD1 (6 bases). CDR1 and CDR2 from the germline V gene are MNHNY and SVGAGI (reference sequence). The CDR3 spans 13 residues. The V end lost 8 bases, the J end lost 7 bases, and 17 bases lay between the germline ends. The CDR3 sequence is CASLGQRPYEAFF. In nucleotides, the CDR3 is TGTGCCAGCCTGGGACAACGCCCCTATGAAGCTTTCTTT.

The chain carries TRBV6-5 and TRBJ2-5; D assignment may be TRBD1 or TRBD2 (6 bases each). This CDR3 region has 13 residues. Trimming shortened V by 5 bases and J by 5 bases, and 12 bases separated the two germline ends. Germline lookup yields CDR1 MNHEY and CDR2 SVGAGI. The CDR3 DNA reads TGTGCCAGCAGTACGCAGGGGAGGGAGACCCAGTACTTC. It yields the protein CASSTQGRETQYF.

This chain links TRBV19 with TRBJ2-5; tentative D call: TRBD1 (6 bases). V was trimmed by 5 bases and J by 0 bases, leaving 19 bases between them. The CDR3 totals 17 residues. Germline loops: CDR1 LNHDA, CDR2 SQIVND (reference sequence). In DNA form, the CDR3 reads TGTGCCAGTAGTCCGTCCAGGGGCTCCAAGTACCAAGAGACCCAGTACTTC. This encodes CASSPSRGSKYQETQYF.

The rearrangement uses TRBV29-1 and TRBJ2-3, with 7 bases lining up with TRBD1. This CDR3 is built from 13 residues. Germline-derived CDR1 and CDR2 are SQVTM and ANQGSEA. The V segment lost 6 bases and the J segment 2 bases; nucleotides outside the gene matches: 5. The CDR3 DNA reads TGCAGCGTCCTAGGGACAGTCACAGATACGCAGTATTTT. It encodes CSVLGTVTDTQYF.

This chain uses TRBV7-8 with TRBJ1-5; maybe TRBD1 (6 bases). The CDR3 sequence is 16 residues long. Germline V gives CDR1 SGHVS, CDR2 FQNEAQ. Trimming removed 4 bases at V and 6 bases at J, with 19 bases between. CDR3 residues: CASSSWTQGVRQPQHF. The CDR3 bases are TGTGCCAGCAGCTCCTGGACACAGGGAGTGCGTCAGCCCCAGCATTTT. The entire variable domain, with the rest obtained from reference TRBV7-8 and TRBJ1-5, is as follows: GAGVSQSPRYKVAKRGQDVALRCDPISGHVSLFWYQQALGQGPEFLTYFQNEAQLDKSGLPSDRFFAERPEGSVSTLKIQRTQQEDSAVYLCASSSWTQGVRQPQHFGDGTRLSIL.

A word on this clone: Relative to the germline gene, one junction end is altered; a read error may explain this. This chain joins TRBV5-5 and TRBJ1-3, with D unresolved. Germline V gene sequence: CDR1 SGHKS, CDR2 YYEKEE (reference sequence). The CDR3 extends over 14 amino acids. CDR3 sequence (DNA): TGTGTCAGCAGCTCCGTATGGGCTGGAAACACCATATATTTT. Translation gives CVSSSVWAGNTIYF.

The chain uses TRBV9 and TRBJ2-1; D gene uncertain. The CDR3 is 13 residues long. In germline, CDR1 is SGDLS, CDR2 YYNGEE. V was clipped by 0 bases and J by 7 bases, with 8 bases between them. For the CDR3, the DNA is TGTGCCAGCAGCGTAGCGGTGGAAAATGAGCAGTTCTTC. Its protein is CASSVAVENEQFF. The full variable domain, rest sourced from reference TRBV9 and TRBJ2-1, is DSGVTQTPKHLITATGQRVTLRCSPRSGDLSVYWYQQSLDQGLQFLIQYYNGEERAKGNILERFSAQQFPDLHSELNLSSLELGDSALYFCASSVAVENEQFFGPGTRLTVL.

Judged by abundance, this clone is medium-sized. V usage is TRBV10-2 and J usage is TRBJ1-1; D is undetermined. V gave up 8 bases and J gave up 5 bases, with 18 bases separating them. Looked up from germline, CDR1 is WSHSY and CDR2 is SAAADI. This CDR3 is built from 14 residues. The CDR3 DNA reads as TGCGCCAGCGGAGCAAAGGCCCTTGGGACTGAAGCTTTCTTT. Translation gives CASGAKALGTEAFF.

This chain uses TRBV7-3 with TRBJ2-1; tentative D call: TRBD2 (6 bases). The V and J ends lost 2 bases and 0 bases respectively, with 11 bases between them. Germline V lookup: CDR1 SGHTA, CDR2 FQGTGA. This CDR3 has 16 residues. The CDR3: CASSLQGGSSYNEQFF. The DNA of the CDR3 is TGTGCCAGCAGCTTACAGGGAGGAAGCTCCTACAATGAGCAGTTCTTC.

This chain joins TRBV19 and TRBJ2-2; no clear D. V lost 0 bases and J 0 bases, leaving 11 bases between the germline ends. The CDR3 has 17 residues. CDR1 is LNHDA and CDR2 is SQIVND in the germline V gene (reference sequence). CDR3 coding DNA: TGTGCCAGTAGTATAGATTCTTGGCAGGCGAACACCGGGGAGCTGTTTTTT. As protein: CASSIDSWQANTGELFF.

The chain employs TRBV29-1 and TRBJ2-7, with 10 bases that match TRBD2. Germline V gene lookup returns CDR1 SQVTM and CDR2 ANQGSEA. The ends lost 7 bases at V and 7 bases at J; junction bases unmatched: 13. This CDR3 has 14 amino acids. The CDR3: CSGTTNPTSGEQYF. The CDR3 DNA sequence: TGCAGCGGGACTACGAACCCGACTAGCGGGGAGCAGTACTTC.

This clone was observed a single time. This chain joins TRBV15 and TRBJ2-7; D remains ambiguous. This CDR3 spans 15 amino acids. Per the germline V gene, CDR1 is LNHNV and CDR2 is YYDKDF (reference sequence). The V gene lost 0 bases and the J gene lost 2 bases, with 11 bases spanning the gap. CDR3 bases: TGTGCCACCAGCAGAGATGGCAGTGTCACCTACGAGCAGTACTTC. This codes for CATSRDGSVTYEQYF.

V and J are TRBV5-1 and TRBJ1-2; TRBD1 might be the D (5 bases). Trimming removed 4 bases from V and 4 bases from J, with 17 bases in between. The germline V gene encodes CDR1 SGHRS and CDR2 YFSETQ. The CDR3 is 15 residues long. The CDR3 loop reads CASSTTGPPGYGYTF. CDR3 coding DNA: TGCGCCAGCAGCACAACGGGACCACCGGGCTATGGCTACACCTTC.

J is TRBJ1-5 and V is TRBV2; D uncertain. The germline gives CDR1 SNHLY, CDR2 FYNNEI. The CDR3 totals 14 residues. Deletions cut 6 bases from V and 0 bases from J, with 9 bases between. As DNA, the CDR3 is TGTGCCAGCAGCCACGGTTATAGCAATCAGCCCCAGCATTTT. Encoded protein: CASSHGYSNQPQHF.

The chain combines TRBV6-5 with TRBJ2-7; possible D gene TRBD1, 6 bases. Germline V gene lookup returns CDR1 MNHEY and CDR2 SVGAGI. Trimming stripped 5 bases from V and 4 bases from J, with 15 bases between. There are 14 residues in the CDR3. The CDR3 region has the DNA TGTGCCAGCAGTACTCAGGGGAAAGGTTACGAGCAGTACTTC. Translation gives CASSTQGKGYEQYF.

This chain connects TRBV7-9 to TRBJ2-5; TRBD1 agrees at 7 bases. This CDR3 contains 18 residues. Germline loops: CDR1 SEHNR, CDR2 FQNEAQ (reference sequence). V trimming: 5 bases; J trimming: 5 bases; junction bases outside the gene matches: 20. The CDR3 bases are TGTGCCAGCAGCCGTGGCCTAAACAGGGGCCCTACCTCCGAGACCCAGTACTTC. It is translated as CASSRGLNRGPTSETQYF.

The chain has TRBV6-8 and TRBJ1-1, with D perhaps matching TRBD1 (5 bases). The CDR3 totals 11 residues. Trimming removed 6 bases at V and 10 bases at J, with 12 bases between. The V gene's germline CDR1 is MNHGY and CDR2 SAAAGT. The CDR3 sequence is CASSPTEVAFF. The CDR3 nucleotides are TGTGCCAGCAGCCCGACAGAGGTAGCTTTCTTT.

The V and J genes are TRBV7-2 and TRBJ2-2; perhaps TRBD1 as D (7 bases). The CDR3 sequence is 14 residues long. Per germline, CDR1 SGHTA and CDR2 FQGNSA. Trimming left V 5 bases short and J 7 bases short, with 14 bases between. The CDR3 sequence: CASSVQGRSGELFF. The CDR3 region has the DNA TGTGCCAGCAGCGTACAGGGGAGGAGCGGGGAGCTGTTTTTT.

The chain has TRBV28 and TRBJ1-2; D gene unclear. There are 13 residues in the CDR3. Trimming left V 3 bases short and J 3 bases short, with 8 bases between. The germline gives CDR1 MDHEN, CDR2 SYDVKM. Here the CDR3 DNA reads TGTGCCAGCAGTTTCGGACGTTACTATGGCTACACCTTC. Protein: CASSFGRYYGYTF.

The chain employs TRBV27 and TRBJ2-7; D possibly matches TRBD1 or TRBD2 (6 bases each). V was trimmed by 5 bases and J by 3 bases, leaving 14 bases between them. Per the germline V gene, CDR1 is MNHEY and CDR2 is SMNVEV (reference sequence). This CDR3 is 14 amino acids long. The CDR3 bases are TGTGCCAGCAGTACCGCGGGACACCTCTACGAGCAGTACTTC. Amino acid sequence: CASSTAGHLYEQYF.

The gene calls are TRBV18 and TRBJ2-7; 8 bases are shared with TRBD1. The CDR3 consists of 13 residues. With 3 bases clipped from V and 2 bases from J, the junction kept 0 bases outside the gene matches. Germline V gene lookup returns CDR1 KGHSH and CDR2 LQKENI. CDR3 bases: TGTGCCAGCTCACCCAGGGGGCCCTACGAGCAGTACTTC. It specifies CASSPRGPYEQYF.

This sequence joins TRBV18 and TRBJ2-2, with TRBD1 identical over 9 bases. Germline trimming cut 8 bases from V and 2 bases from J; bases unmatched to any gene: 3. The CDR3 consists of 14 residues. In germline, CDR1 is KGHSH, CDR2 LQKENI. The CDR3 region is CASTGQGNTGELFF. The CDR3 DNA follows: TGTGCCAGCACGGGACAGGGAAACACCGGGGAGCTGTTTTTT.

This sequence joins TRBV7-2 and TRBJ2-1, with TRBD1 as a possible D gene (5 bases). Trimming stripped 0 bases from V and 9 bases from J, with 6 bases between. The germline V gene encodes CDR1 SGHTA and CDR2 FQGNSA. CDR3 length: 12 amino acids. The CDR3 loop reads CASSLAGLEQFF. CDR3 sequence (DNA): TGTGCCAGCAGCTTAGCGGGGCTTGAGCAGTTCTTC.

This chain joins TRBV7-2 and TRBJ2-6, with TRBD1 as a possible D gene (5 bases). The CDR3 is made up of 13 amino acids. Germline lookup yields CDR1 SGHTA and CDR2 FQGNSA. V lost 5 bases and J lost 15, with 17 bases in between. The CDR3 DNA is TGTGCCAGCAGCCCCCGACAGCCTCACGACCTGACTTTC. Residues: CASSPRQPHDLTF.